The 17 T cell receptor beta chains below come from one sample, sequenced in a study of blood T cell repertoires in COVID-19. Method: immunoSEQ multiplex PCR; TCRdb's copy keeps in-frame clones and lacks some. Here the sample spans roughly 55,000 clones, 83% being singletons. Input material: peripheral blood. The receptors shown here come from a woman aged 55-75 years with acute or convalescent COVID-19.

This chain joins TRBV2 and TRBJ1-1, with TRBD1 as a possible D gene (5 bases). The germline CDR1 and CDR2 sequences are SNHLY and FYNNEI. There are 13 residues in the CDR3. Trimming left V 8 bases short and J 0 bases short, with 10 bases between. The CDR3 here is CASLDSMNTEAFF. DNA for the CDR3: TGTGCCAGCCTCGACAGTATGAACACTGAAGCTTTCTTT.

V and J are TRBV7-8 and TRBJ2-3; D is uncertain. Germline loops: CDR1 SGHVS, CDR2 FQNEAQ. This CDR3 spans 16 amino acids. Trimming removed 1 base from V and 0 bases from J, with 11 bases in between. In DNA, the CDR3 is TGTGCCAGCAGCTTAGGTGGCAGGCTTAGCACAGATACGCAGTATTTT. It specifies CASSLGGRLSTDTQYF.

This sequence joins TRBV4-2 and TRBJ2-5; 12 nucleotides match TRBD2. This CDR3 is built from 14 residues. V was clipped by 4 bases and J by 3 bases; unmatched bases: 0. The V gene's germline CDR1 is LGHNA and CDR2 YNFKEQ. CDR3 residues: CASSRTSGEETQYF. The CDR3 nucleotides read TGTGCCAGCAGCCGGACTAGCGGGGAAGAGACCCAGTACTTC.

The table lists this clone with a count of one. The genes are TRBV3-1 (or the pseudogene TRBV3-2) and TRBJ1-2; D is unclear. Germline V lookup: CDR1 LGHDT, CDR2 YNNKEL (reference sequence). Deletions cut 2 bases from V and 5 bases from J, with 12 bases between. This CDR3 comprises 14 residues. The CDR3, as DNA: TGTGCCAGCAGCCAATGGCAGGAAGTTTATGGCTACACCTTC. Its protein product is CASSQWQEVYGYTF.

The genes are TRBV2 and TRBJ1-1; TRBD1 might be the D (5 bases). CDR1 is SNHLY, CDR2 FYNNEI, per germline. Between the trimmed V and J ends, which lost 8 bases and 4 bases, there was a span of 11 bases. The CDR3 is 12 residues long. This chain's CDR3 is CASYQGGTEAFF. The CDR3 coding sequence is TGTGCCAGCTATCAGGGCGGCACTGAAGCTTTCTTT. Full variable domain (rest looked up from reference TRBV2 and TRBJ1-1): EPEVTQTPSHQVTQMGQEVILRCVPISNHLYFYWYRQILGQKVEFLVSFYNNEISEKSEIFDDQFSVERPDGSNFTLKIRSTKLEDSAMYFCASYQGGTEAFFGQGTRLTVV.

The chain has TRBV5-5 and TRBJ1-4; TRBD1 agrees at 9 bases. J gave up 1 base and V 1 base, and 8 bases lay outside the gene matches. CDR3 length: 18 amino acids. CDR1 is SGHKS, CDR2 YYEKEE, per germline (reference sequence). CDR3 amino acids: CASSLTGGALLTNEKLFF. DNA of the CDR3: TGTGCCAGCAGCTTGACAGGGGGCGCGTTACTAACTAATGAAAAACTGTTTTTT.

The chain has TRBV14 and TRBJ1-3, with D possibly being TRBD1 (6 bases). CDR1 and CDR2 from the germline V gene are SGHDN and FVKESK. The V gene lost 2 bases and the J gene lost 0 bases, with 11 bases spanning the gap. The CDR3 has 16 amino acids. This CDR3 is CASSQQTGISGNTIYF. The DNA for the CDR3 is TGTGCCAGCAGCCAACAAACAGGGATCTCTGGAAACACCATATATTTT.

V gene TRBV7-8 combines with J gene TRBJ1-1; tentatively, D is TRBD1 (5 bases). Germline-derived CDR1 and CDR2 are SGHVS and FQNEAQ. Trimming took 2 bases from V and 5 from J, leaving 15 bases between them. This CDR3 is 15 amino acids long. The CDR3 coding sequence is TGTGCCAGCAGCTTACGAATAATTCGGGGGACTGAAGCTTTCTTT. Protein: CASSLRIIRGTEAFF.

This clone was detected only a few times. The chain joins TRBV5-3 to TRBJ1-3; a weak D match, TRBD1 (6 bases). TRBV5-3 is reported as an ORF; its role is uncertain. This CDR3 comprises 19 residues. Trimming took 2 bases from V and 0 from J, leaving 21 bases between them. This chain's CDR3 is CARSFAERGRGDSGNTIYF. The CDR3 DNA reads TGTGCCAGAAGCTTCGCTGAGCGTGGCAGGGGAGACTCTGGAAACACCATATATTTT.

The chain recombines TRBV7-9 with TRBJ1-1; D is uncertain. This CDR3 spans 15 amino acids. The germline V gene has CDR1 SEHNR and CDR2 FQNEAQ (reference sequence). Trimming took off 5 bases at V and 0 bases at J, with 13 bases between the two ends. The DNA of the CDR3 is TGTGCCAGCAGCCCAGGTTCAAACATGAACACTGAAGCTTTCTTT. Amino acids: CASSPGSNMNTEAFF.

V and J are TRBV13 and TRBJ2-2; TRBD1 agrees at 9 bases. The CDR3 sequence is 14 residues long. V shed 7 bases and J 4 bases; nucleotides not matched to a gene: 4. Germline-derived CDR1 and CDR2 are PRHDT and FYEKMQ (reference sequence). Here the CDR3 reads CASTRTGATGELFF. The CDR3, as DNA: TGTGCCAGCACCCGGACAGGGGCCACCGGGGAGCTGTTTTTT.

CDR3 residues: CASTDNGGAGEKLFF. The CDR3 DNA sequence: TGCGCCAGCACTGATAATGGGGGCGCCGGTGAAAAACTGTTTTTT. The chain joins TRBV5-1 to TRBJ1-4; a possible D gene is TRBD1 (6 bases). V shed 6 bases and J shed 7 bases, with 19 bases lying between them. The CDR3 totals 15 residues. The germline CDR1 and CDR2 sequences are SGHRS and YFSETQ.

The chain combines TRBV27 with TRBJ2-3; D call uncertain. The germline CDR1 and CDR2 sequences are MNHEY and SMNVEV (reference sequence). V was cut by 5 bases and J by 1 base, with 16 bases left in between. CDR3 length equals 16 residues. This CDR3 is CASSPPHRSRTDTQYF. The CDR3 DNA reads TGTGCCAGCAGTCCGCCCCACCGGAGCCGCACAGATACGCAGTATTTT.

V gene TRBV19 combines with J gene TRBJ1-4; 8 bases are a match to TRBD1. Germline assignment: CDR1 LNHDA and CDR2 SQIVND (reference sequence). The CDR3 totals 15 residues. The junction had 8 bases not matched to a gene; V was cut back by 4 bases and J by 7 bases. CDR3 DNA: TGTGCCAGTAGTACCCAGGGGGCACCCAGTGAAAAACTGTTTTTT. Translation gives CASSTQGAPSEKLFF.

The chain is built from TRBV19 and TRBJ1-1; no reliable D call. This CDR3 has 14 residues. Per germline, CDR1 LNHDA and CDR2 SQIVND (reference sequence). The V end was cut by 9 bases, the J end by 0 bases, with 14 bases between. The chain's CDR3 is CASARNGVNTEAFF. CDR3 bases: TGTGCCAGCGCCAGAAATGGAGTGAACACTGAAGCTTTCTTT. The full variable domain, with the rest looked up from reference TRBV19 and TRBJ1-1, is DGGITQSPKYLFRKEGQNVTLSCEQNLNHDAMYWYRQDPGQGLRLIYYSQIVNDFQKGDIAEGYSVSREKKESFPLTVTSAQKNPTAFYLCASARNGVNTEAFFGQGTRLTVV.

V and J are TRBV4-2 and TRBJ1-2; 10 bases line up with TRBD1. The CDR3 loop spans 16 amino acids. Germline V gives CDR1 LGHNA, CDR2 YNFKEQ. The junction had 6 bases not matched to a gene; V was cut back by 0 bases and J by 5 bases. The chain's CDR3 is CASSQDFDRGPYGYTF. The CDR3 DNA reads TGTGCCAGCAGCCAAGATTTCGACAGGGGGCCTTATGGCTACACCTTC.

The chain couples TRBV5-1 to TRBJ2-3; TRBD2 matches at 8 bases. CDR3 length: 16 residues. Germline V gene data show CDR1 as SGHRS and CDR2 as YFSETQ. V shed 4 bases, J shed 3 bases, and the junction held 10 bases outside the gene matches. The CDR3 is CASSTGLVGGTDTQYF. CDR3 nucleotides: TGCGCCAGCAGCACGGGACTAGTCGGTGGGACAGATACGCAGTATTTT.